This record concerns one T cell receptor (beta chain) sequence. These data are taken from a study of OX40 agonist ivuxolimab in advanced cancers. V was clipped by 2 bases and J by 1 base, with 5 bases between them. The CDR3 sequence is 13 residues long. CDR1 and CDR2 from the germline V gene are SGHTA and FQGNSA. The repertoire was sequenced with immunoSEQ multiplex PCR; TCRdb's copy has only in-frame clones and lacks some. The table has tens of thousands of clones, roughly 87% seen once; the top ten hold 0.25% to 0.4%. The source of this sequence is an adult with an advanced solid tumor such as melanoma, head and neck, liver or kidney cancer. The sample was CD4+ or CD8+ T cells sorted from blood, taken in a trial of the OX40 agonist ivuxolimab. The rearrangement joins TRBV7-2 to TRBJ1-1; maybe TRBD1 (5 bases). In DNA, the CDR3 is TGTGCCAGCAGCTTAACAGGGAACACTGAAGCTTTCTTT. Translation gives CASSLTGNTEAFF.